A single sample gave rise to the 21 T cell receptor beta chains below, sequenced in a study of radiotherapy plus CTLA-4 blockade in lung cancer. This table comes from immunoSEQ multiplex PCR, and its TCRdb copy is limited to in-frame clones, with some not included. The sample contains about 51,000 clones, around 75% of which appear only once. Sample: peripheral blood, taken from a patient treated with radiotherapy plus ipilimumab. These receptors came from a human donor with non-small cell lung cancer who had a complete response to radiotherapy plus ipilimumab.

The genes are TRBV7-2 and TRBJ1-4; D not certain. The germline CDR1 and CDR2 sequences are SGHTA and FQGNSA. CDR3 size: 15 residues. Trimming took 0 bases from V and 8 from J, leaving 13 bases between them. The CDR3 spells CASSLAGSRSEKLFF. The CDR3 DNA reads as TGTGCCAGCAGCTTAGCAGGTAGCCGTAGCGAAAAACTGTTTTTT.

This chain connects TRBV6-1 to TRBJ2-7; 7 bases agree with TRBD1. The CDR3 is 14 residues long. CDR1 and CDR2 (germline): MNHNS, SASEGT. Trimming removed 6 bases from V and 3 bases from J; junction bases left unmatched: 8. DNA for the CDR3: TGTGCCAGCAGGAGGGGCAGGGGGTACTACGAGCAGTACTTC. This sequence encodes CASRRGRGYYEQYF.

This clone appeared once. The chain employs TRBV6-5 and TRBJ1-2; the match to TRBD1 covers 10 bases. This CDR3 region has 16 residues. Germline V gives CDR1 MNHEY, CDR2 SVGAGI. Germline trimming cut 2 bases from V and 4 bases from J; bases unmatched to any gene: 7. DNA for the CDR3: TGTGCCAGCAGTTACCCGCGGGACAGGGGTGGCTATGGCTACACCTTC. Its translation is CASSYPRDRGGYGYTF.

This sequence joins TRBV10-1 and TRBJ1-1; D is ambiguous. Trimming removed 5 bases at V and 4 bases at J, with 14 bases between. CDR3 length: 14 amino acids. The V gene's germline CDR1 is WNHNN and CDR2 SYGVQD (reference sequence). DNA for the CDR3: TGCGCCAGCAGTCCGGGGTGGTTGGGCACTGAAGCTTTCTTT. Its translation is CASSPGWLGTEAFF.

The genes are TRBV19 and TRBJ1-5, with a weak D call TRBD1 (6 bases). Germline-derived CDR1 and CDR2 are LNHDA and SQIVND (reference sequence). V lost 1 base to trimming and J lost 0 bases, with 10 bases between them. The CDR3 runs 16 residues. As DNA, the CDR3 is TGTGCCAGTAGTATAGGGACAGTTTATAGCAATCAGCCCCAGCATTTT. Amino acids: CASSIGTVYSNQPQHF.

The V and J genes are TRBV11-3 and TRBJ2-5; TRBD1 is a possible D gene (6 bases). CDR3 size: 18 residues. Germline lookup yields CDR1 SGHNT and CDR2 YENEEA. With 1 base removed from V and 6 bases from J, the gap between germline ends came to 24 bases. CDR3 in amino acids: CASSLGGVGWGQEKTQYF. CDR3 nucleotides: TGTGCCAGCAGCTTAGGGGGCGTAGGTTGGGGACAAGAAAAGACCCAGTACTTC.

This chain uses TRBV6-5 with TRBJ1-5; maybe TRBD1 (5 bases). Germline assignment: CDR1 MNHEY and CDR2 SVGAGI. The CDR3 runs to 15 residues. Trimming removed 6 bases at V and 2 bases at J, with 14 bases between. The CDR3 sequence is CASRGPGFGNQPQHF. For the CDR3, the DNA is TGTGCCAGCAGAGGACCAGGGTTCGGCAATCAGCCCCAGCATTTT.

V gene TRBV18 combines with J gene TRBJ2-3; D possibly corresponds to TRBD1 (6 bases). The CDR3 loop spans 15 amino acids. Looked up from germline, CDR1 is KGHSH and CDR2 is LQKENI. V lost 3 bases, J lost 2 bases, and 12 bases lay in between. In nucleotides, the CDR3 is TGTGCCAGCTCACCCTCGACAGGTTCCACAGATACGCAGTATTTT. As protein: CASSPSTGSTDTQYF.

A single count supports this clone. The chain is built from TRBV7-2 and TRBJ2-1; D is undetermined. With 3 bases removed from V and 3 bases from J, the gap between germline ends came to 9 bases. The germline V gene encodes CDR1 SGHTA and CDR2 FQGNSA. The CDR3 is 14 residues long. The chain's CDR3 is CASSFLDHYNEQFF. In nucleotides, the CDR3 is TGTGCCAGCAGCTTTCTAGACCACTACAATGAGCAGTTCTTC.

V usage is TRBV27 and J usage is TRBJ2-5; TRBD2 agrees at 7 bases. Germline CDR1 and CDR2: MNHEY and SMNVEV (reference sequence). The CDR3 has 16 residues. V lost 4 bases to trimming and J lost 7 bases; unmatched junction nucleotides: 15. The CDR3 here is CASSSRGGGGPGTQYF. CDR3 in DNA: TGTGCCAGCAGTTCCCGTGGTGGCGGGGGTCCCGGGACCCAGTACTTC.

The J gene is TRBJ2-7, the V gene TRBV18; 14 bases agree with TRBD2. V lost 5 bases, J lost 7 bases, and 7 bases stayed unmatched. Germline V gene sequence: CDR1 KGHSH, CDR2 LQKENI. The CDR3 has 15 amino acids. CDR3 DNA sequence: TGTGCCAGCTCAACCGGGACTAGCGGGAGTCGAGAGCAGTACGTC. Translated: CASSTGTSGSREQYV.

This chain links TRBV7-2 with TRBJ1-5, with D perhaps TRBD1 (5 bases). Trimming took 3 bases from V and 1 from J, leaving 7 bases between them. The CDR3 is 14 residues long. In germline, CDR1 is SGHTA, CDR2 FQGNSA. The CDR3 region is CASSLDTSNQPQHF. The CDR3 DNA reads TGTGCCAGCAGCTTGGACACCAGCAATCAGCCCCAGCATTTT.

A note on this clone: One junction end does not reproduce the germline sequence, and a read error may be involved. This rearrangement joins TRBV7-7 to TRBJ2-2, with D unresolved. The germline gives CDR1 SSHAT, CDR2 FNYEAQ (reference sequence). The CDR3 sequence is 13 residues long. CDR3 loop: CASSLVVAGELFF. The CDR3 bases are TGTGCTAGCAGCTTAGTCGTTGCCGGGGAGCTGTTTTTT. Using reference TRBV7-7 and TRBJ2-2 for the parts outside the CDR3, the full variable domain is GAGVSQSPRYKVTKRGQDVTLRCDPISSHATLYWYQQALGQGPEFLTYFNYEAQPDKSGLPSDRFSAERPEGSISTLTIQRTEQRDSAMYRCASSLVVAGELFFGEGSRLTVL.

The chain has TRBV29-1 and TRBJ1-2; 10 bases map to TRBD1. The ends lost 7 bases at V and 2 bases at J; junction bases unmatched: 4. CDR3 length: 13 residues. Germline CDR1 reads SQVTM; CDR2 reads ANQGSEA. The DNA of the CDR3 is TGCAGCGCTCCGGGACAGGGGAACTATGGCTACACCTTC. Amino acids: CSAPGQGNYGYTF.

The V gene is TRBV5-1, the J gene TRBJ2-3; D is perhaps TRBD2 (6 bases). Germline V gene sequence: CDR1 SGHRS, CDR2 YFSETQ. The CDR3 is 16 amino acids. V lost 4 bases and J 1 base, leaving 16 bases between the germline ends. The CDR3 nucleotides are TGCGCCAGCAGCCTTCCGGGACTCTTACGCACAGATACGCAGTATTTT. It specifies CASSLPGLLRTDTQYF.

This chain links TRBV28 with TRBJ2-1; 8 positions agree with TRBD2. The CDR3 extends over 15 amino acids. With 5 bases clipped from V and 5 bases from J, the junction kept 8 bases outside the gene matches. CDR1 and CDR2 (germline): MDHEN, SYDVKM. The CDR3 nucleotides read TGTGCCAGCAGTCCCCCGGGGGGGTACCACAATGAGCAGTTCTTC. It encodes CASSPPGGYHNEQFF. The full variable domain, in which reference TRBV28 and TRBJ2-1 provide the parts outside the CDR3, is DVKVTQSSRYLVKRTGEKVFLECVQDMDHENMFWYRQDPGLGLRLIYFSYDVKMKEKGDIPEGYSVSREKKERFSLILESASTNQTSMYLCASSPPGGYHNEQFFGPGTRLTVL.

The V gene is TRBV5-4, the J gene TRBJ2-7; 10 bases are shared with TRBD2. The CDR3 has 13 residues. CDR1 is SGHNT and CDR2 is YYREEE in the germline V gene (reference sequence). J lost 6 bases, V lost 2 bases, and 2 bases had no gene match. The CDR3 sequence: CASSLSGRGEQYV. CDR3 DNA: TGTGCCAGCAGCTTAAGCGGGAGGGGCGAGCAGTACGTC.

The V gene is TRBV29-1, the J gene TRBJ1-2; no clear D. The CDR3 contains 10 residues. CDR1 is SQVTM and CDR2 is ANQGSEA in the germline V gene. Trimming cost V 8 bases and J 8 bases, with 12 bases left between them. CDR3 in DNA: TGCAGCATAAGGTTGGAGGGCTACACCTTC. Translation gives CSIRLEGYTF.

This chain connects TRBV5-1 to TRBJ1-2; weak D call: TRBD1 (5 bases). The CDR3 has 13 residues. Trimming stripped 8 bases from V and 3 bases from J, with 14 bases between. Germline-derived CDR1 and CDR2 are SGHRS and YFSETQ. The CDR3 reads CASKPGGDYGYTF. The DNA for the CDR3 is TGCGCCAGTAAGCCCGGAGGGGACTATGGCTACACCTTC. Full variable domain (rest looked up from reference TRBV5-1 and TRBJ1-2): KAGVTQTPRYLIKTRGQQVTLSCSPISGHRSVSWYQQTPGQGLQFLFEYFSETQRNKGNFPGRFSGRQFSNSRSEMNVSTLELGDSALYLCASKPGGDYGYTFGSGTRLTVV.

V is TRBV11-3 and J is TRBJ2-2; 11 nucleotides align to TRBD2. V shed 3 bases and J 4 bases; nucleotides not matched to a gene: 4. This CDR3 comprises 16 residues. Germline V gives CDR1 SGHNT, CDR2 YENEEA. Written as DNA, the CDR3 is TGTGCCAGCAGCTTCGCCGGGACTAGCGGCACCGGGGAGCTGTTTTTT. It specifies CASSFAGTSGTGELFF.

The genes are TRBV9 and TRBJ2-1, with 7 bases fitting TRBD2. CDR3 size: 16 residues. CDR1 is SGDLS and CDR2 is YYNGEE in the germline V gene. V was pared by 4 bases and J by 4 bases, with 11 bases of the junction left unmatched. CDR3 amino acids: CASSPASGIRYNEQFF. The CDR3 DNA follows: TGTGCCAGCAGCCCCGCGAGCGGGATAAGGTACAATGAGCAGTTCTTC.